These T cell receptor beta chains were read from a single sample in a study of T-cell reconstitution after alpha-beta-depleted transplantation in children. TCRdb reprocessed the PCR reads with MiXCR, giving one entry per CDR3 protein. The table lists fewer than 750,000 distinct CDR3 sequences, roughly 23% of them singletons. The sample was PBMCs, mostly from graft donor cells, taken 360 days after TCRalphabeta/CD19-depleted stem cell transplant. Every receptor here comes from a boy under three years old who had a stem cell transplant for acute myeloid leukemia, so the T cells may come from the graft donor. Each CDR3 is given with its conserved first and last residue. Each record gives: J gene, V gene, clone size, D gene, CDR3 DNA, CDR3 protein. A D gene is named only where the DNA matches it firmly. Only part of the rows carry a size: once, few, many, or a class if the clone is expanded.

>TRBJ2-5|TRBV20-1|few|TRBD1
TGCAGTGCTAGAGATCCCGGACAGGGGGCCCAGTACTTC
CSARDPGQGAQYF
>TRBJ2-1|TRBV6-5|once|TRBD1
TGTGCCAGCAGTTCCGCCCGGACAGGGGTACACAATGAGCAGTTCTTC
CASSSARTGVHNEQFF
>TRBJ2-4|TRBV20-1|many|.
TGCAGTGCTAGCCGAGCGCGGGTAGCCAAAAACATTCAGTACTTC
CSASRARVAKNIQYF
>TRBJ1-1|TRBV20-1|few|.
TGCAGTCCTAGGTCCGCGGGGTGGGGGAACACTGAAGCTTTCTTT
CSPRSAGWGNTEAFF
>TRBJ2-2|TRBV7-6|.|.
TGTGCCAGCAGCTTCGTGTCCCCTGGGGGTGCCGGGGAGCTGTTTTTT
CASSFVSPGGAGELFF
>TRBJ2-3|TRBV6-1|.|.
TGTGCCAGCAGTGACGGGGGTCGCGGCACAGATACGCAGTATTTT
CASSDGGRGTDTQYF
>TRBJ2-7|TRBV7-8|many|TRBD1
TGTGCCAGCAGCGGCGGTCCCCGGGACAGGGGGTCCTACGAGCAGTACTTC
CASSGGPRDRGSYEQYF
>TRBJ1-6|TRBV11-2|.|.
TGTGCCAGCAGCTTTCAGGCGGCTGCGAATAGTAATTCACCCCTCCACTTT
CASSFQAAANSNSPLHF
>TRBJ2-5|TRBV5-1|.|.
TGCGCCAGCAGCTTTTGGGCAAACCAAGAGACCCAGTACTTC
CASSFWANQETQYF
>TRBJ2-3|TRBV28|.|.
TGTGCCAGCAGGCGGACTAGCACAGATACGCAGTATTTT
CASRRTSTDTQYF
>TRBJ1-1|TRBV4-3|many|.
TGCGCCAGCAGCCAAGATGGCAGGGTAAATGAAGCTTTCTTT
CASSQDGRVNEAFF
>TRBJ2-1|TRBV12-3/TRBV12-4|once|.
TGTGCCAGCAGTTTAGTGAGGCGATCCTACAATGAGCAGTTCTTC
CASSLVRRSYNEQFF
>TRBJ1-1|TRBV14|many|.
TGTGCCAGCAGCCCCCTCCAGGGAGGAAACACTGAAGCTTTCTTT
CASSPLQGGNTEAFF
>TRBJ2-2|TRBV7-2|many|.
TGTGCCAGCAGCTTAGGCGGGGTGTGGCAGATCACCGGGGAGCTGTTTTTT
CASSLGGVWQITGELFF
>TRBJ2-7|TRBV20-1|many|.
TGCAGTGCTAGGGACAGATTCTCCTACGAGCAGTACTTC
CSARDRFSYEQYF
>TRBJ2-1|TRBV12-3/TRBV12-4|few|.
TGTGCCAGCACCATACTGTTCGGTGAGCAGTTCTTC
CASTILFGEQFF
>TRBJ2-5|TRBV28|once|.
TGTGCCAGCAGTGTAAGCGGGTCCACGGGAGAGACCCAGTACTTC
CASSVSGSTGETQYF
>TRBJ2-6|TRBV12-3/TRBV12-4|.|.
TGTGCCAGCAGGAGGGTCCGCTCTGGGGCCAACGTCCTGACTTTC
CASRRVRSGANVLTF